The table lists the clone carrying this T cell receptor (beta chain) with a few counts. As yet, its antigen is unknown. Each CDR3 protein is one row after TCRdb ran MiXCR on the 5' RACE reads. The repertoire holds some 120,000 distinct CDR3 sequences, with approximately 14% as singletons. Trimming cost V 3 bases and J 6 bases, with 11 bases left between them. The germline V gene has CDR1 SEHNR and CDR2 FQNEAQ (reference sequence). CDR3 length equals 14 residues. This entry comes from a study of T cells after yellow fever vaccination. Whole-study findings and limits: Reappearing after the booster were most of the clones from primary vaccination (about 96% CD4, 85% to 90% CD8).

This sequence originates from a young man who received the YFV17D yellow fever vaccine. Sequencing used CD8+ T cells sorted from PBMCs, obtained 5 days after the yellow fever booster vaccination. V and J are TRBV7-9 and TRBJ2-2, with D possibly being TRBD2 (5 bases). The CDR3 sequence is CASSFAVEAGELFF. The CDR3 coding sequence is TGTGCCAGCAGCTTCGCAGTGGAGGCCGGGGAGCTGTTTTTT.